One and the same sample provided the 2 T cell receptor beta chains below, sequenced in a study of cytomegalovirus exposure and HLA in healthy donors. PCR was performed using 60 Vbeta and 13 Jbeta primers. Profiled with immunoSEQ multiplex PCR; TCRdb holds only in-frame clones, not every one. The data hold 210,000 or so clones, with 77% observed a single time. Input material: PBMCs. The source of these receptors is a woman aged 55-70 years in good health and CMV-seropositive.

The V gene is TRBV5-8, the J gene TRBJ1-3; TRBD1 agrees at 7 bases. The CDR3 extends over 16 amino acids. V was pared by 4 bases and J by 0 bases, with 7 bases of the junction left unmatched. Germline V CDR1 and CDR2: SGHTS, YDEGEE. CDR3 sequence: CASSLYRGYSGNTIYF. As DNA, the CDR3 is TGTGCCAGCAGCCTCTACAGGGGATACTCTGGAAACACCATATATTTT.

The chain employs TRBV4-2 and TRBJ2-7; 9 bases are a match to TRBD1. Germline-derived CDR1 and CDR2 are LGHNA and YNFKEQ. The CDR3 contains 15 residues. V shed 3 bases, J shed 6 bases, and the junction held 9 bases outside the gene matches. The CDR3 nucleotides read TGTGCCAGCAGCCAGTCGACAGGGGGTCTTCGCGAGCAGTACTTC. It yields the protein CASSQSTGGLREQYF.